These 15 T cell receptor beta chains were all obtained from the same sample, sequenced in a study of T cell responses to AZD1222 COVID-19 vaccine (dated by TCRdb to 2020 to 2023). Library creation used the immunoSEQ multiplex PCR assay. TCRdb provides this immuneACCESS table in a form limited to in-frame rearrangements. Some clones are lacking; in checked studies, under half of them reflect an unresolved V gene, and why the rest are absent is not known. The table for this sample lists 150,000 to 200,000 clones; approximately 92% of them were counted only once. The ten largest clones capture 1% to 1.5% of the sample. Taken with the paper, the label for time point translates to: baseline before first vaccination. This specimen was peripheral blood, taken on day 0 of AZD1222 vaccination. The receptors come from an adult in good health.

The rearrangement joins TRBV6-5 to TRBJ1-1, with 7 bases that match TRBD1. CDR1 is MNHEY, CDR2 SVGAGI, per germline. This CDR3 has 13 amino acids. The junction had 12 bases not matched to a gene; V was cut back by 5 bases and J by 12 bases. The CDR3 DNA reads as TGTGCCAGCAGTAACGCCGGGACAGATCTTACTTTCTTT. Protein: CASSNAGTDLTFF.

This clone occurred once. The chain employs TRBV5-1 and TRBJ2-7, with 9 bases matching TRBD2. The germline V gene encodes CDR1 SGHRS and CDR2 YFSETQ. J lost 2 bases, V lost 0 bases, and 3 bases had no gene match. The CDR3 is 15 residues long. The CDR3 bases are TGCGCCAGCAGCTTGGGGGGGACTAGCACCTACGAGCAGTACTTC. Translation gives CASSLGGTSTYEQYF.

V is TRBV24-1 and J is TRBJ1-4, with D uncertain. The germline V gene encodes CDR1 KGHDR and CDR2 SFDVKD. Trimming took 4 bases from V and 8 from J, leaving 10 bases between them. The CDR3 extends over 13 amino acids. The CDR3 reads CATSDNNREKLFF. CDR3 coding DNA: TGTGCCACCAGTGACAACAATAGAGAAAAACTGTTTTTT.

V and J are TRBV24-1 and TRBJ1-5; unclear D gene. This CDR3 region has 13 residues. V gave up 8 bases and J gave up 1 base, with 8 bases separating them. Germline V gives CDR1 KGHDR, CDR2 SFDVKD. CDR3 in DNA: TGTGCCACCAATACTTACAGCAATCAGCCCCAGCATTTT. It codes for CATNTYSNQPQHF.

The DNA of the CDR3 is TGCGCCAGCAGTCTATCTGCCGGGTTCGACACCGGGGAGCTGTTTTTT. This translates into CASSLSAGFDTGELFF. This rearrangement joins TRBV4-1 to TRBJ2-2; no firm D call. Trimming stripped 6 bases from V and 3 bases from J, with 17 bases between. This CDR3 comprises 16 residues. CDR1 and CDR2 from the germline V gene are MGHRA and YSYEKL.

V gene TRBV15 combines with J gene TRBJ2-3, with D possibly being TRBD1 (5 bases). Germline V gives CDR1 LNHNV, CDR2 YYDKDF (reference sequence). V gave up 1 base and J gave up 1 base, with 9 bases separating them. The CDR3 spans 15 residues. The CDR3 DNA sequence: TGTGCCACCAGCAGAGGACAGACCGGCACAGATACGCAGTATTTT. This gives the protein CATSRGQTGTDTQYF.

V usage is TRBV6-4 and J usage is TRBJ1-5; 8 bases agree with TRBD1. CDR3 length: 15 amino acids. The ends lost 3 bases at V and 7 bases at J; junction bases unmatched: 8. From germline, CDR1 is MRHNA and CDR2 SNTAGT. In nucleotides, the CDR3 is TGTGCCAGCAGTGAGACGGACAGGGCGGGCCAGCCCCAGCATTTT. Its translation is CASSETDRAGQPQHF.

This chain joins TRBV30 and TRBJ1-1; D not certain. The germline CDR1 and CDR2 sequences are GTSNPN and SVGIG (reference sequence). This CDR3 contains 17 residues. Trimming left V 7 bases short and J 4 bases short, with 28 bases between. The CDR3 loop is CALRPGLAFSPGTEAFF. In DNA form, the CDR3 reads TGTGCCTTACGCCCGGGATTGGCCTTCTCCCCCGGCACTGAAGCTTTCTTT.

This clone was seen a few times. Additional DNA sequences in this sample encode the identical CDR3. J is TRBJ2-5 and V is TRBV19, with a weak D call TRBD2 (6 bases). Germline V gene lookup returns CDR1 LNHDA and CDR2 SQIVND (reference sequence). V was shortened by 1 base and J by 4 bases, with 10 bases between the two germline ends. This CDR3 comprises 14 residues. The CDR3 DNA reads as TGTGCCAGTAGTATAGTCGGGGGAGGAGAGACCCAGTACTTC. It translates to CASSIVGGGETQYF. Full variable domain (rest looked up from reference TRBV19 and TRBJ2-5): DGGITQSPKYLFRKEGQNVTLSCEQNLNHDAMYWYRQDPGQGLRLIYYSQIVNDFQKGDIAEGYSVSREKKESFPLTVTSAQKNPTAFYLCASSIVGGGETQYFGPGTRLLVL.

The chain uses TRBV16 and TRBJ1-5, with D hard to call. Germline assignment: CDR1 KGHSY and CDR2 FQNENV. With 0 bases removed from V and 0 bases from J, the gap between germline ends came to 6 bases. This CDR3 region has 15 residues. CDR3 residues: CASSQSTDSNQPQHF. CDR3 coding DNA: TGTGCCAGCAGCCAATCCACAGATAGCAATCAGCCCCAGCATTTT.

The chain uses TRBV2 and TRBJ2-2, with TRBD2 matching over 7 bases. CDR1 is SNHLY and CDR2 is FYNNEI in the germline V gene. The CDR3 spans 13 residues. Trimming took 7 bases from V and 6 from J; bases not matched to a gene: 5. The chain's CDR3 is CASMGAGSGELFF. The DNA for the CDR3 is TGTGCCAGCATGGGAGCGGGATCCGGGGAGCTGTTTTTT.

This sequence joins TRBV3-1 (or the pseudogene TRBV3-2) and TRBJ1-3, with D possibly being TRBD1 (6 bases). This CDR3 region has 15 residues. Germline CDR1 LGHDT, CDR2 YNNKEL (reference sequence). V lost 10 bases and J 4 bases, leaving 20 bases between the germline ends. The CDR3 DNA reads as TGTGCCACCCAGAAGATCAGGGGCCCGGGAAACACCATATATTTT. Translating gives CATQKIRGPGNTIYF.

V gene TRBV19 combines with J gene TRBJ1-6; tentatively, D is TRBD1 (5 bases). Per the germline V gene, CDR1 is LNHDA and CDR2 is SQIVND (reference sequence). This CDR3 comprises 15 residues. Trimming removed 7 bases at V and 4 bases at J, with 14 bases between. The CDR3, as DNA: TGTGCCAGTAATCCCCGGGACGCTTATAATTCACCCCTCCACTTT. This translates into CASNPRDAYNSPLHF.

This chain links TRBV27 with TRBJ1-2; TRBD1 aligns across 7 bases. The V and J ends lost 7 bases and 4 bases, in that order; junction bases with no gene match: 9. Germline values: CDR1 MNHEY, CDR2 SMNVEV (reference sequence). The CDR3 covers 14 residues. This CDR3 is CASKPMRDSYGYTF. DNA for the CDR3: TGTGCCAGCAAGCCCATGAGGGACAGCTATGGCTACACCTTC.

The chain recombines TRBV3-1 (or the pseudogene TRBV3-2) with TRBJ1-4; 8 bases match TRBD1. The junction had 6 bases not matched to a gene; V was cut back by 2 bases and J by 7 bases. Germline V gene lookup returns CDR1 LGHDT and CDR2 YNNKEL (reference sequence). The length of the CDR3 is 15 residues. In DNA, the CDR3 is TGTGCCAGCAGCCAACAGGGGGCGCGGGGTGAAAAACTGTTTTTT. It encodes CASSQQGARGEKLFF.